The 24 T cell receptor beta chains below come from one sample, sequenced in a study of cytomegalovirus exposure and HLA in healthy donors (dated by TCRdb to between 2016 and 2019). Preparation of the library involved the immunoSEQ multiplex PCR assay. For the multiplex PCR, a mixture combining 60 forward primers for TCR Vbeta segments and 13 reverse primers for TCR Jbeta segments was used. Drawn from immuneACCESS, this table holds only the in-frame rearrangements with V and J called that TCRdb kept. Clones are partly lost; checked studies trace under half to an unresolved V gene and leave the rest unexplained. The table for this sample lists fewer than 200,000 clones; around 80% of them were counted only once. The ten largest make up about 2% of the sample. Material for sequencing was PBMCs. The receptors come from a human donor in good health.

V gene TRBV7-9 combines with J gene TRBJ1-2; no firm D call. This CDR3 is 15 amino acids long. With 2 bases removed from V and 0 bases from J, the gap between germline ends came to 10 bases. Germline loops: CDR1 SEHNR, CDR2 FQNEAQ (reference sequence). The CDR3: CASSLPDTANYGYTF. For the CDR3, the DNA is TGTGCCAGCAGCTTACCCGACACAGCTAACTATGGCTACACCTTC. The variable domain in full, completed from reference TRBV7-9 and TRBJ1-2, reads DTGVSQNPRHKITKRGQNVTFRCDPISEHNRLYWYRQTLGQGPEFLTYFQNEAQLEKSRLLSDRFSAERPKGSFSTLEIQRTEQGDSAMYLCASSLPDTANYGYTFGSGTRLTVV.

J is TRBJ2-5 and V is TRBV7-2; 12 bases align to TRBD2. The CDR3 length is 16 residues. V lost 1 base to trimming and J lost 5 bases; unmatched junction nucleotides: 5. Germline CDR1 SGHTA, CDR2 FQGNSA. Here the CDR3 reads CASSLGLAGVLETQYF. In DNA form, the CDR3 reads TGTGCCAGCAGCTTAGGACTAGCGGGGGTTCTGGAGACCCAGTACTTC.

This chain links TRBV19 with TRBJ2-3; TRBD2 matches 9 bases. Germline V CDR1 and CDR2: LNHDA, SQIVND (reference sequence). J lost 3 bases, V lost 3 bases, and 7 bases had no gene match. There are 16 residues in the CDR3. CDR3 amino acids: CASSMRALAGTDTQYF. CDR3 nucleotides: TGTGCCAGTAGTATGAGGGCCCTAGCGGGGACAGATACGCAGTATTTT.

This chain uses TRBV4-2 with TRBJ1-6; 7 bases are a match to TRBD1. Germline loops: CDR1 LGHNA, CDR2 YNFKEQ. The CDR3 spans 15 residues. V was clipped by 2 bases and J by 6 bases; unmatched bases: 4. The CDR3 DNA reads TGTGCCAGCAGCCAACGACAGGGTTTTAATTCACCCCTCCACTTT. Its translation is CASSQRQGFNSPLHF.

The J gene is TRBJ2-7, the V gene TRBV7-2; D is possibly TRBD2 (6 bases). Trimming stripped 5 bases from V and 0 bases from J, with 8 bases between. Per the germline V gene, CDR1 is SGHTA and CDR2 is FQGNSA. This CDR3 has 13 amino acids. The CDR3 is CASSPRGSYEQYF. The CDR3 DNA reads TGTGCCAGCAGCCCGCGGGGCTCCTACGAGCAGTACTTC.

V is TRBV5-4 and J is TRBJ2-3; D gene uncertain. The V gene's germline CDR1 is SGHNT and CDR2 YYREEE (reference sequence). This CDR3 is 12 amino acids long. V lost 0 bases to trimming and J lost 4 bases, with 3 bases between them. The CDR3 DNA reads TGTGCCAGCAGCTTGGTCGCAGATACGCAGTATTTT. It translates to CASSLVADTQYF.

The rearrangement uses TRBV11-2 and TRBJ1-4; TRBD1 matches 10 bases. V was pared by 3 bases and J by 0 bases, with 7 bases of the junction left unmatched. CDR1 SGHAT and CDR2 FQNNGV come from the germline V gene. CDR3 size: 18 residues. CDR3 protein: CASSLTGGATATNEKLFF. CDR3 coding DNA: TGTGCCAGCAGCTTGACAGGGGGCGCAACGGCAACTAATGAAAAACTGTTTTTT.

The chain couples TRBV6-5 to TRBJ2-5; 9 bases match TRBD2. The CDR3 spans 15 residues. Germline CDR1 and CDR2: MNHEY and SVGAGI. V lost 2 bases and J lost 4; bases outside the gene matches: 5. CDR3 bases: TGTGCCAGCAGTTACGCGGGGGGGTATGTAGAGACCCAGTACTTC. Amino acid sequence: CASSYAGGYVETQYF.

The chain combines TRBV7-8 with TRBJ2-1; D ambiguous. The CDR3 has 15 amino acids. Germline V lookup: CDR1 SGHVS, CDR2 FQNEAQ. V gave up 0 bases and J gave up 0 bases, with 6 bases separating them. In DNA form, the CDR3 reads TGTGCCAGCAGCTTAGCACCCAGCTCCTACAATGAGCAGTTCTTC. This codes for CASSLAPSSYNEQFF. Looking up the rest from reference TRBV7-8 and TRBJ2-1 gives the full variable domain: GAGVSQSPRYKVAKRGQDVALRCDPISGHVSLFWYQQALGQGPEFLTYFQNEAQLDKSGLPSDRFFAERPEGSVSTLKIQRTQQEDSAVYLCASSLAPSSYNEQFFGPGTRLTVL.

The CDR3 DNA sequence: TGTGCCAGCAGCCAGACATTAGGACAGGGGCACGAGACCCAGTACTTC. It codes for CASSQTLGQGHETQYF. This chain uses TRBV11-3 with TRBJ2-5; 9 positions match TRBD1. In germline, CDR1 is SGHNT, CDR2 YENEEA. Trimming at V came to 5 bases and at J to 5 bases, leaving 12 bases not matched to a gene. The CDR3 sequence is 16 residues long.

This chain joins TRBV6-5 and TRBJ2-1, with a tentative D call TRBD2 (6 bases). CDR3 length: 14 residues. Trimming took off 7 bases at V and 4 bases at J, with 14 bases between the two ends. CDR1 MNHEY and CDR2 SVGAGI come from the germline V gene. The CDR3 region is CASNPGGKYNEQFF. The CDR3 DNA sequence: TGTGCCAGCAATCCCGGAGGGAAGTACAATGAGCAGTTCTTC.

This chain uses TRBV6-5 with TRBJ1-1; unclear D gene. Germline V CDR1 and CDR2: MNHEY, SVGAGI. CDR3 length: 13 amino acids. Between the trimmed V and J ends, which lost 1 base and 7 bases, there was a span of 10 bases. The CDR3 coding sequence is TGTGCCAGCAGTTACTTGTCCCGCGATGAAGCTTTCTTT. Encoded protein: CASSYLSRDEAFF.

The rearrangement joins TRBV11-3 to TRBJ2-1; TRBD2 is a possible D gene (7 bases). CDR1 is SGHNT, CDR2 YENEEA, per germline. V was cut by 6 bases and J by 3 bases, with 12 bases left in between. The CDR3 runs to 14 residues. The CDR3: CASRVGGGYNEQFF. CDR3 in DNA: TGTGCCAGCAGGGTAGGGGGGGGCTACAATGAGCAGTTCTTC. Full variable domain (remainder filled in from reference TRBV11-3 and TRBJ2-1): EAGVVQSPRYKIIEKKQPVAFWCNPISGHNTLYWYLQNLGQGPELLIRYENEEAVDDSQLPKDRFSAERLKGVDSTLKIQPAELGDSAVYLCASRVGGGYNEQFFGPGTRLTVL.

This clone was counted once. This chain joins TRBV27 and TRBJ1-1; D is ambiguous. This CDR3 has 13 amino acids. The V end lost 2 bases, the J end lost 1 base, and 5 bases lay between the germline ends. The germline V gene has CDR1 MNHEY and CDR2 SMNVEV (reference sequence). CDR3 bases: TGTGCCAGCAGTTTAAACGGGAACACTGAAGCTTTCTTT. Its translation is CASSLNGNTEAFF.

This clone was seen a handful of times. The rearrangement uses TRBV9 and TRBJ2-3; TRBD2 is a possible D gene (6 bases). CDR1 SGDLS and CDR2 YYNGEE come from the germline V gene. Trimming pared 0 bases from V and 6 bases from J, leaving 11 bases between. The CDR3 has 14 residues. Here the CDR3 DNA reads TGTGCCAGCAGCGTAGGCCTCCGGGGGGATACGCAGTATTTT. This translates into CASSVGLRGDTQYF.

The chain carries TRBV9 and TRBJ1-4, with 7 bases that match TRBD1. This CDR3 has 15 amino acids. V lost 4 bases to trimming and J lost 8 bases; unmatched junction nucleotides: 11. Germline CDR1 reads SGDLS; CDR2 reads YYNGEE. CDR3 coding DNA: TGTGCCAGCAGCAAGGGGGCTATCAGCCGGGAAAAACTGTTTTTT. Amino acid sequence: CASSKGAISREKLFF.

The rearrangement joins TRBV5-1 to TRBJ2-5; 9 bases match TRBD1. The J call may be wrong; the DNA end is better matched by TRBJ2-7. The CDR3 covers 15 residues. CDR1 and CDR2 (germline): SGHRS, YFSETQ. CDR3 in DNA: TGCGCCAGCAGCCCGGGTGGGACAGGGATTTACGAGCAGTACTTC. Translation: CASSPGGTGIYEQYF.

The chain links TRBV7-2 to TRBJ2-1; TRBD1 might be the D (5 bases). Trimming left V 3 bases short and J 10 bases short, with 13 bases between. This CDR3 spans 13 amino acids. Germline values: CDR1 SGHTA, CDR2 FQGNSA. The CDR3 sequence: CASSFIGAQEQFF. The DNA for the CDR3 is TGTGCCAGCAGCTTTATTGGGGCACAAGAGCAGTTCTTC.

J is TRBJ2-7 and V is TRBV10-3; 7 nucleotides line up with TRBD1. Per germline, CDR1 ENHRY and CDR2 SYGVKD. V lost 3 bases, J lost 3 bases, and 14 bases stayed unmatched. The CDR3 runs 17 residues. The CDR3 protein is CAISEPPPPGQSYEQYF. For the CDR3, the DNA is TGTGCCATCAGTGAACCCCCGCCTCCGGGACAGAGCTACGAGCAGTACTTC.

This chain connects TRBV15 to TRBJ2-2; the match to TRBD1 covers 7 bases. The V gene end was trimmed by 4 bases and the J gene end by 0 bases; junction bases not matched to a gene: 5. The CDR3 extends over 16 amino acids. The germline gives CDR1 LNHNV, CDR2 YYDKDF (reference sequence). The CDR3 sequence is CATSTRQGPNTGELFF. CDR3 DNA: TGTGCCACCAGCACTAGACAGGGCCCGAACACCGGGGAGCTGTTTTTT.

The CDR3 DNA reads as TGTGCCAGTAGTTTCAGGAAGGGGCTCGGGGAGCTGTTTTTT. Its protein product is CASSFRKGLGELFF. This chain links TRBV19 with TRBJ2-2, with D possibly TRBD1 on 5 matching bases. V shed 5 bases and J shed 7 bases, with 14 bases lying between them. This CDR3 contains 14 residues. Germline-derived CDR1 and CDR2 are LNHDA and SQIVND (reference sequence).

V gene TRBV5-4 combines with J gene TRBJ2-7; 14 positions match TRBD2. V was clipped by 4 bases and J by 4 bases; unmatched bases: 4. The CDR3 covers 15 residues. From germline, CDR1 is SGHNT and CDR2 YYREEE (reference sequence). The CDR3 region is CASSVGLAGVYEQYF. In DNA, the CDR3 is TGTGCCAGCAGCGTGGGACTAGCGGGGGTTTACGAGCAGTACTTC.

This chain links TRBV7-2 with TRBJ1-5; 8 bases are a match to TRBD1. This CDR3 comprises 16 residues. V lost 4 bases, J lost 0 bases, and 5 bases stayed unmatched. Germline values: CDR1 SGHTA, CDR2 FQGNSA. CDR3 sequence: CASSYRGGYSNQPQHF. CDR3 coding DNA: TGTGCCAGCAGCTACAGGGGGGGGTATAGCAATCAGCCCCAGCATTTT. The full variable domain, in which reference TRBV7-2 and TRBJ1-5 provide the parts outside the CDR3, is GAGVSQSPSNKVTEKGKDVELRCDPISGHTALYWYRQSLGQGLEFLIYFQGNSAPDKSGLPSDRFSAERTGGSVSTLTIQRTQQEDSAVYLCASSYRGGYSNQPQHFGDGTRLSIL.

The chain joins TRBV7-9 to TRBJ2-3; TRBD2 is a possible D gene (6 bases). Germline CDR1 SEHNR, CDR2 FQNEAQ (reference sequence). The CDR3 extends over 13 amino acids. Trimming shortened V by 7 bases and J by 5 bases, and 13 bases separated the two germline ends. CDR3 nucleotide sequence: TGTGCCAGCATCCCGGGGGATGGAGATACGCAGTATTTT. Amino acid sequence: CASIPGDGDTQYF.